The 21 T cell receptor beta chains below all came from one sample that was sequenced in a study of T cell repertoires in cytomegalovirus infection. MiXCR, applied by TCRdb to the reads, yields one record per CDR3 protein. The table has around 290,000 distinct CDR3 sequences, over 20% seen once. Sequenced sample: PBMCs. These receptors originate from a human donor in good health (CMV status not recorded). Some clones in this sample may be carry-over from other donors' samples.

The CDR3 spells CASSYDGYQPQHF. The CDR3 coding sequence is TGTGCCAGCAGTTACGATGGCTATCAGCCCCAGCATTTT. The rearrangement uses TRBV6-8 and TRBJ1-5; the D is unclear. CDR3 length: 13 residues. The germline V and J ends were trimmed by 2 bases and 5 bases, with 7 bases remaining between them. Germline-derived CDR1 and CDR2 are MNHGY and SAAAGT.

Ten or more counts support this clonotype. The chain couples TRBV19 to TRBJ1-2, with D perhaps matching TRBD1 (5 bases). CDR3 length: 15 residues. With 6 bases removed from V and 2 bases from J, the gap between germline ends came to 16 bases. Germline V gene lookup returns CDR1 LNHDA and CDR2 SQIVND (reference sequence). The CDR3 here is CASSKSGTTNYGYTF. CDR3 nucleotides: TGTGCCAGTAGCAAATCCGGGACTACCAACTATGGCTACACCTTC.

This clonotype has only a few counts. The V call is TRBV6-2 or TRBV6-3, the J call TRBJ1-5; 7 bases agree with TRBD1. The CDR3 runs to 15 residues. Germline lookup yields CDR1 MNHEY and CDR2 SVGEGT. V was clipped by 5 bases and J by 5 bases; unmatched bases: 9. The CDR3 sequence: CASSVPGGTDQPQHF. CDR3 sequence (DNA): TGTGCCAGCAGTGTCCCAGGGGGAACGGATCAGCCCCAGCATTTT.

The gene calls are TRBV18 and TRBJ2-1; no clear D. The germline V gene has CDR1 KGHSH and CDR2 LQKENI. Trimming left V 2 bases short and J 13 bases short, with 12 bases between. There are 12 residues in the CDR3. The CDR3 reads CASSPIGAIQFF. CDR3 nucleotide sequence: TGTGCCAGCTCACCAATAGGAGCTATCCAGTTCTTC.

The gene calls are TRBV7-2 and TRBJ1-1, with 8 bases that match TRBD1. V shed 4 bases and J 4 bases; nucleotides not matched to a gene: 8. Germline loops: CDR1 SGHTA, CDR2 FQGNSA. This CDR3 is built from 15 residues. The CDR3 sequence is CASSSSRTGSTEAFF. Written as DNA, the CDR3 is TGTGCCAGCAGCTCCTCGAGGACAGGGAGCACTGAAGCTTTCTTT.

The CDR3 DNA sequence: TGTGCCAGCACCTCGGGGGGTTACAATCAGCCCCAGCATTTT. As protein: CASTSGGYNQPQHF. The gene calls are TRBV28 and TRBJ1-5; perhaps TRBD1 as D (5 bases). V gave up 7 bases and J gave up 3 bases, with 13 bases separating them. The germline V gene encodes CDR1 MDHEN and CDR2 SYDVKM. CDR3 length: 14 residues.

This clonotype has ten or more counts. The chain employs TRBV7-2 and TRBJ2-1; D might be TRBD2 (5 bases). V was shortened by 5 bases and J by 4 bases, with 18 bases between the two germline ends. This CDR3 has 16 amino acids. Germline CDR1 reads SGHTA; CDR2 reads FQGNSA. The DNA of the CDR3 is TGTGCCAGCAGCCCGGAGGTGAGAGGCTGGTACAATGAGCAGTTCTTC. Translation: CASSPEVRGWYNEQFF.

This clonotype was counted many times. The V call is TRBV25-1, the J call TRBJ1-6, with D tentatively TRBD1 (5 bases). The germline CDR1 and CDR2 sequences are MGHDK and SYGVNS. Deletions cut 4 bases from V and 0 bases from J, with 10 bases between. The CDR3 covers 16 residues. This chain's CDR3 is CASSGGGSSYNSPLHF. CDR3 bases: TGTGCCAGCAGTGGCGGGGGGAGCTCCTATAATTCACCCCTCCACTTT.

The chain uses TRBV10-2 and TRBJ2-1, with D tentatively TRBD1 or TRBD2 (7 bases each). Trimming cost V 7 bases and J 11 bases, with 18 bases left between them. The CDR3 extends over 13 amino acids. The germline CDR1 and CDR2 sequences are WSHSY and SAAADI. The DNA for the CDR3 is TGCGCCAGCAAGGTCCAGGGGGGGCTGAAGCAGTTCTTC. Amino acid sequence: CASKVQGGLKQFF.

The chain uses TRBV20-1 and TRBJ2-5; 7 positions agree with TRBD2. The CDR3 contains 13 residues. J was trimmed by 5 bases and V by 1 base; bases with no gene match: 4. Germline loops: CDR1 DFQATT, CDR2 SNEGSKA (reference sequence). Here the CDR3 reads CSARGGSRETQYF. The DNA of the CDR3 is TGCAGTGCTAGAGGCGGGAGCAGGGAGACCCAGTACTTC.

This clonotype was seen only a few times. V is TRBV18 and J is TRBJ2-1; D might be TRBD1 (6 bases). V lost 0 bases and J lost 5, with 11 bases in between. This CDR3 is built from 15 residues. From germline, CDR1 is KGHSH and CDR2 LQKENI. CDR3 loop: CASSPPDRQNNEQFF. The CDR3 nucleotides are TGTGCCAGCTCACCACCGGACAGACAAAACAATGAGCAGTTCTTC.

The chain combines TRBV7-3 with TRBJ2-1; D is unresolved. V lost 2 bases and J 0 bases, leaving 8 bases between the germline ends. Germline assignment: CDR1 SGHTA and CDR2 FQGTGA. CDR3 length: 15 amino acids. CDR3 nucleotides: TGTGCCAGCAGCTTAGAGATAGGCTCCTACAATGAGCAGTTCTTC. It specifies CASSLEIGSYNEQFF.

This clonotype was found a few times. The chain joins TRBV7-6 to TRBJ1-6; no definite D call. The CDR3 consists of 14 residues. Germline V gene sequence: CDR1 SGHVS, CDR2 FNYEAQ. Trimming took off 5 bases at V and 8 bases at J, with 13 bases between the two ends. CDR3: CASSPEGGDSPLHF. The CDR3 region has the DNA TGTGCCAGCAGCCCAGAGGGCGGAGATTCACCCCTCCACTTT.

This clonotype was seen a few times. The J gene is TRBJ2-7, the V gene TRBV3-1; D may be TRBD1 (6 bases). The CDR3 sequence is 16 residues long. V dropped 0 bases and J dropped 0 bases, with 12 bases sitting between them. Germline loops: CDR1 LGHDT, CDR2 YNNKEL (reference sequence). The DNA of the CDR3 is TGTGCCAGCAGCCAAGATCTCGGACAGAACTCCTACGAGCAGTACTTC. This gives the protein CASSQDLGQNSYEQYF.

This chain connects TRBV12-3 or TRBV12-4 to TRBJ1-1, with TRBD1 matching over 9 bases. The ends lost 6 bases at V and 5 bases at J; junction bases unmatched: 7. This CDR3 spans 14 amino acids. CDR3 sequence reads: CASRSGTGNTEAFF. CDR3 DNA: TGTGCCAGCAGGAGCGGGACAGGGAATACTGAAGCTTTCTTT.

This clonotype was seen repeatedly, ten times or more. This rearrangement joins TRBV20-1 to TRBJ2-1; the D is unclear. With 6 bases removed from V and 4 bases from J, the gap between germline ends came to 7 bases. Germline loops: CDR1 DFQATT, CDR2 SNEGSKA (reference sequence). This CDR3 is built from 11 residues. The CDR3 loop is CSALGYNEQFF. The CDR3 nucleotides read TGCAGTGCCTTGGGGTACAATGAGCAGTTCTTC.

This clonotype occurred many times. The gene calls are TRBV7-2 and TRBJ2-7; D gene ambiguous. There are 12 residues in the CDR3. Per germline, CDR1 SGHTA and CDR2 FQGNSA. Deletions cut 5 bases from V and 3 bases from J, with 8 bases between. CDR3 sequence (DNA): TGTGCCAGCAGCCCAGGCCTCTACGAGCAGTACGTC. Translated, it gives CASSPGLYEQYV.

CDR3 residues: CASSGTAEAFF. The DNA of the CDR3 is TGTGCCAGCAGCGGGACAGCCGAAGCTTTCTTT. The J gene is TRBJ1-1, the V gene TRBV7-9, with 7 bases aligning to TRBD1. CDR3 length: 11 amino acids. The germline CDR1 and CDR2 sequences are SEHNR and FQNEAQ (reference sequence). The trim removed 5 bases at V and 8 bases at J, leaving 2 bases unmatched.

This chain uses TRBV28 with TRBJ1-4; TRBD1 matches 7 bases. Losses at the gene ends were 8 bases for V and 8 bases for J; bases not matched to a gene: 11. Germline V CDR1 and CDR2: MDHEN, SYDVKM. The CDR3 length is 14 residues. The CDR3 DNA sequence: TGTGCCAGCGGCTGGGGCAGGGGGGAAGAAAAACTGTTTTTT. Translated, it gives CASGWGRGEEKLFF.

The chain is built from TRBV5-1 and TRBJ2-3; D is possibly TRBD2 (5 bases). V gave up 0 bases and J gave up 2 bases, with 13 bases separating them. This CDR3 region has 16 residues. Germline V gives CDR1 SGHRS, CDR2 YFSETQ. The CDR3 DNA reads as TGCGCCAGCAGCTTGGCACAGCGGCGCTACACAGATACGCAGTATTTT. Translation gives CASSLAQRRYTDTQYF.

The gene calls are TRBV7-9 and TRBJ2-1; no clear D gene. The germline CDR1 and CDR2 sequences are SEHNR and FQNEAQ (reference sequence). The germline V and J ends were trimmed by 4 bases and 9 bases, with 13 bases remaining between them. The CDR3 totals 13 residues. The CDR3: CASSYIDPGEQFF. The CDR3 DNA reads as TGTGCCAGCAGCTACATCGATCCCGGTGAGCAGTTCTTC.